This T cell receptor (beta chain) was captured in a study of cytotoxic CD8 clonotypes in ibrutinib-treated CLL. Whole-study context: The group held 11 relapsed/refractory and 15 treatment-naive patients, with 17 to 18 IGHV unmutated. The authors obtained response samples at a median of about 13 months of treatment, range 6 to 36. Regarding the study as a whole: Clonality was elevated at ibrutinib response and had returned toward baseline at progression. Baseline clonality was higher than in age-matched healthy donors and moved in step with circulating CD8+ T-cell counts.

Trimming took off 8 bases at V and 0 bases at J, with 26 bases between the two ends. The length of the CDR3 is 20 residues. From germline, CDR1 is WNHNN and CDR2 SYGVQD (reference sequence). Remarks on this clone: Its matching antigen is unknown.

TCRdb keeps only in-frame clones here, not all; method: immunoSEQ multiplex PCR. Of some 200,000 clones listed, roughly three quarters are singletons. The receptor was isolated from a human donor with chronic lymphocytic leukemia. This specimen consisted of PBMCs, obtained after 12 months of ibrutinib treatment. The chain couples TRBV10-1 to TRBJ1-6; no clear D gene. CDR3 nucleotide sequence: TGCGCCAGCCAAACACATCCCGGGGTCCGAACTAGCTCCTATAATTCACCCCTCCACTTT. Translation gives CASQTHPGVRTSSYNSPLHF.